The sequence of this TCR beta chain was determined in a study of blood T cell repertoires in COVID-19. Study-wide context: Acute and convalescent COVID-19 specimens originated in the United States, Italy and Spain.

The CDR3 covers 14 residues. Per germline, CDR1 ENHRY and CDR2 SYGVKD. Trimming pared 6 bases from V and 0 bases from J, leaving 11 bases between. Only in-frame clones appear in the TCRdb table, and some are missing; sequencing was by immunoSEQ multiplex PCR. The top ten clones hold around 9.6% of a sample with some 60,000 clones, 80% to 85% of them seen once. Enrollment of patients from Seattle took place during active infection, with longitudinal follow-up. Sequenced material: peripheral blood. The chain links TRBV10-3 to TRBJ1-2; D uncertain. The TCR was taken from an elderly man with COVID-19, enrolled during active disease. CDR3 protein: CAISPQNPNYGYTF. DNA for the CDR3: TGTGCCATCAGCCCTCAGAACCCTAACTATGGCTACACCTTC.